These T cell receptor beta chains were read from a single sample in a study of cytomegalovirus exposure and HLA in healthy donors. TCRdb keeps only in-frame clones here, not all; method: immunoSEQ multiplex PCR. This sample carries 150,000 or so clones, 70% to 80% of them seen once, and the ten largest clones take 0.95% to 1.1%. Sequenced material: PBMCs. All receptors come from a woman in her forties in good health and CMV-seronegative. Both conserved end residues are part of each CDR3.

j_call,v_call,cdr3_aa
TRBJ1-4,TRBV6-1,CATGQSGTNEKLFF
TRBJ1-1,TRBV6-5,CASSQGRGTEAFF
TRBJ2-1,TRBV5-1,CASSPPGQSYNEQFF
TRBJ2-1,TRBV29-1,CSVEETSDNEQFF
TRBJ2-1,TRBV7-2,CASSPWETRRNEQFF
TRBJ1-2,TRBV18,CASSPPGFYGYTF
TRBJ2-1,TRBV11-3,CASSLVGTSSGYEQFF
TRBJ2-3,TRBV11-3,CASSLENRVTDTQYF
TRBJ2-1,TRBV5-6,CASSPSKRSYNEQFF
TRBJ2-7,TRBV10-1,CASSDRAARIYEQYF
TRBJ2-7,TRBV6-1,CASSIPQGARNEQYF
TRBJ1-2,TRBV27,CATRSGGALANYGYTF
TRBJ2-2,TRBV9,CASSVPRDRDFNGELFF
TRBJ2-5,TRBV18,CASSPTDIRRETQYF
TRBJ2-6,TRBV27,CASSNPSLAGANVLTF
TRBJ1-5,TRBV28,CASSFGQGRAPQHF
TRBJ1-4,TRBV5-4,CASSFQGSRGEKLFF
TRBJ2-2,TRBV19,CASGTGGYGELFF
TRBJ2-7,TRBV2,CASSGSGSPSAVEQYF
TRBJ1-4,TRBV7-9,CASSFQGTAEKLFF
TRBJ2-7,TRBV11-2,CASSPGLAGYEQYF
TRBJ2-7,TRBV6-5,CASRPGGASYEQYF
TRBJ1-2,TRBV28,CASSLNWGTANYGYTF
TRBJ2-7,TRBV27,CASSFRDRLYEQYF
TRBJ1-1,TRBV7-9,CASSFLLTEAFF
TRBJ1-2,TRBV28,CASPPAGGHYGYTF
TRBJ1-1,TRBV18,CASSPTLDRETEAFF
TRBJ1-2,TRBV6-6,CASSAPGTGGGGYTF
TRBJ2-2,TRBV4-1,CASSQEEGTGELFF
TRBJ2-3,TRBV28,CASEQAGASTDTQYF
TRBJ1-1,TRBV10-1,CASSEARFMSTEAFF
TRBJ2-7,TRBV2,CASSEIRSGSSSYEQYF
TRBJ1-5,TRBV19,CASSIAIQGPGGYSNQPQHF
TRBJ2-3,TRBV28,CASSLAGAQGLRTDTQYF
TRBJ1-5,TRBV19,CASSIPGQVFQPQHF
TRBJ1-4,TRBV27,CASRPSDRTWEKLFF
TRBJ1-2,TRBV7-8,CASSLEAGGDYGYTF
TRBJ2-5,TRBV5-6,CASSLFSQEETQYF
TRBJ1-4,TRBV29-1,CNVELLDSDRGKEKLFF
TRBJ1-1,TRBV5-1,CASSLSLMGAEAFF
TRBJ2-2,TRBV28,CASIGGDTGELFF
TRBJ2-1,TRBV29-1,CSADLSSYNEQFF
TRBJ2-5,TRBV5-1,CASSLGRDQETQYF
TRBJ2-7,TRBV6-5,CASSVRDRLYEQYF
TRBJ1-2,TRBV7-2,CASSARTGNYGYTF
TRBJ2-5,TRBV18,CASSPLLGQGTGETQYF
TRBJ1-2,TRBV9,CASSPRTGALSPYGYTF
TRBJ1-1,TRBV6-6,CASSYSEQVGAEAFF